Reported below is one T cell receptor (beta chain). No antigen is known for it. A second PCR of about 6 to 12 cycles used a sample-barcoded 5' primer and a J-beta primer mix. TCRdb independently ran MiXCR on the 5' RACE reads; one entry per CDR3 protein. The top ten hold about 21% of the sample, which has 1.8 million or so distinct CDR3 sequences, about two fifths seen once. This entry is derived from a study of blood T cells in healthy people across ages. Study findings and constraints: Diversity figures based on one million T cells were deemed too low.

Germline CDR1 and CDR2: SGHRS and YFSETQ. Trimming removed 0 bases from V and 4 bases from J, with 13 bases in between. The CDR3 sequence is 16 residues long. The sample providers were healthy Caucasian people from Russia, aged roughly 6 to 90. The sample taken for sequencing was blood. The rearrangement joins TRBV5-1 to TRBJ1-4; D might be TRBD1 (6 bases). This clonotype originated in a human donor in good health. CDR3 in DNA: TGCGCCAGCAGCTTGGCCCCTGGACAGCTTAATGAAAAACTGTTTTTT. It translates to CASSLAPGQLNEKLFF.